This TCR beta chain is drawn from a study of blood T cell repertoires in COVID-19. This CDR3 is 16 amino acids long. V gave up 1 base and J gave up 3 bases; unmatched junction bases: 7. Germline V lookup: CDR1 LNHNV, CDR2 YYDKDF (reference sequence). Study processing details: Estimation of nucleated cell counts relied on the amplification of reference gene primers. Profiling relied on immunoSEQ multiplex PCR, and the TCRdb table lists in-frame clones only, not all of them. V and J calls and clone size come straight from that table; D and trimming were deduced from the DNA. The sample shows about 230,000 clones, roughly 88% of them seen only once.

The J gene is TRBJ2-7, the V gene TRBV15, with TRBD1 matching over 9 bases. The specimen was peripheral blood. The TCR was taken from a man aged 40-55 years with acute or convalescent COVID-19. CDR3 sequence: CATSRASGTGYYEQYF. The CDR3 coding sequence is TGTGCCACCAGCAGAGCCTCCGGGACAGGGTACTACGAGCAGTACTTC.